Following are 9 T cell receptor beta chains from one sample sequenced in a study of CD8+ T cells in alopecia areata. Treatment: oral pan-JAK inhibitor, 5-10 mg twice daily. Extraction and reverse transcription of RNA yielded cDNA as the sequencing template. This table comes from immunoSEQ multiplex PCR, and its TCRdb copy is limited to in-frame clones, with some not included. The table has roughly 190,000 clones, 50% to 70% seen once; the top ten hold 1.3%. The material sequenced was CD4+ T cells sorted from blood, taken around week 50, from a patient treated with tofacitinib. These receptors were obtained from a human donor with alopecia areata.

This chain uses TRBV29-1 with TRBJ2-3, with D possibly being TRBD1 or TRBD2 (5 bases each). Looked up from germline, CDR1 is SQVTM and CDR2 is ANQGSEA. There are 12 residues in the CDR3. Trimming stripped 3 bases from V and 5 bases from J, with 9 bases between. The CDR3 DNA is TGCAGCGTTGATCTGGGGGTAGATACGCAGTATTTT. Protein product: CSVDLGVDTQYF.

The rearrangement links TRBV29-1 to TRBJ2-7; no clear D gene. Germline V gene sequence: CDR1 SQVTM, CDR2 ANQGSEA. This CDR3 spans 11 amino acids. The V and J ends lost 1 base and 4 bases respectively, with 5 bases between them. The CDR3 is CSVEGQYEQYF. The CDR3 region has the DNA TGCAGCGTTGAAGGCCAGTACGAGCAGTACTTC.

This chain links TRBV28 with TRBJ1-5, with 9 bases fitting TRBD1. CDR1 is MDHEN, CDR2 SYDVKM, per germline. The CDR3 consists of 15 residues. Trimming removed 7 bases from V and 4 bases from J; junction bases left unmatched: 8. CDR3 coding DNA: TGTGCCAGCAACCTCCGGGACAGGGCAAATCAGCCCCAGCATTTT. This translates into CASNLRDRANQPQHF.

This chain links TRBV27 with TRBJ1-1; no clear D gene. CDR1 is MNHEY, CDR2 SMNVEV, per germline (reference sequence). This CDR3 is built from 13 residues. Trimming shortened V by 5 bases and J by 2 bases, and 9 bases separated the two germline ends. DNA of the CDR3: TGTGCCAGCAGTCCAGCGGGAAACACTGAAGCTTTCTTT. Its translation is CASSPAGNTEAFF.

This clone has more than one count but fewer than ten. The rearrangement joins TRBV29-1 to TRBJ2-2; D may be TRBD2 (5 bases). Germline CDR1 and CDR2: SQVTM and ANQGSEA. The ends were cut back, 7 bases at V and 3 bases at J, with 15 bases in the middle. The CDR3 is 14 amino acids. This chain's CDR3 is CSGGPGEDTGELFF. The CDR3 DNA follows: TGCAGCGGCGGGCCAGGAGAGGACACCGGGGAGCTGTTTTTT.

V and J are TRBV15 and TRBJ2-7, with TRBD2 matching over 7 bases. In germline, CDR1 is LNHNV, CDR2 YYDKDF (reference sequence). This CDR3 is 15 amino acids long. V shed 3 bases and J 3 bases; nucleotides not matched to a gene: 8. The CDR3 is CATSSGLDHGYEQYF. In nucleotides, the CDR3 is TGTGCCACCAGCAGCGGACTAGACCATGGCTACGAGCAGTACTTC.

The rearrangement uses TRBV4-1 and TRBJ2-3; no firm D call. V was pared by 0 bases and J by 0 bases, with 10 bases between. This CDR3 has 16 residues. Germline V CDR1 and CDR2: MGHRA, YSYEKL. Written as DNA, the CDR3 is TGCGCCAGCAGCCAAGATTTGGGGTCTAGCACAGATACGCAGTATTTT. Its translation is CASSQDLGSSTDTQYF.

A few counts support this clone. J is TRBJ2-7 and V is TRBV5-6; 7 bases agree with TRBD1. Germline CDR1 and CDR2: SGHDT and YYEEEE. After removal of 1 base from V and 5 bases from J, the junction contained 6 bases not matched to a gene. This CDR3 is built from 14 residues. The CDR3 region has the DNA TGTGCCAGCAGCTTGACAGGGGAGATCGACGAGCAGTACTTC. This encodes CASSLTGEIDEQYF.

The V and J genes are TRBV9 and TRBJ2-1, with 9 bases fitting TRBD2. With V trimmed by 4 bases and J by 5 bases, 7 bases remained unmatched. Germline CDR1 and CDR2: SGDLS and YYNGEE. The CDR3 has 15 residues. The CDR3 DNA is TGTGCCAGCAGCCGAGCGGGGGGCAACCACAATGAGCAGTTCTTC. This encodes CASSRAGGNHNEQFF.